These 24 T cell receptor beta chains originate from one sample sequenced in a study of cytotoxic CD8 clonotypes in ibrutinib-treated CLL. Clones were sequenced by immunoSEQ multiplex PCR, and TCRdb holds only the in-frame ones, with some missing. The sample includes around 76,000 clones, less than 90% of them seen just once. Source: PBMCs, taken after 24 months of ibrutinib treatment. Source of these receptors: a human donor with chronic lymphocytic leukemia.

The chain combines TRBV5-1 with TRBJ2-7; a possible D gene is TRBD1 (6 bases). Germline V gives CDR1 SGHRS, CDR2 YFSETQ. With 7 bases removed from V and 1 base from J, the gap between germline ends came to 15 bases. This CDR3 is built from 14 residues. CDR3 in amino acids: CASRSGTRSYEQYF. CDR3 DNA: TGCGCCAGCCGGTCCGGGACAAGGTCCTACGAGCAGTACTTC.

The rearrangement uses TRBV2 and TRBJ1-2; TRBD1 might be the D (5 bases). Germline V gene sequence: CDR1 SNHLY, CDR2 FYNNEI. There are 14 residues in the CDR3. V shed 9 bases and J shed 2 bases, with 16 bases lying between them. CDR3: CASTFGGLNYGYTF. The CDR3 region has the DNA TGTGCCAGTACCTTCGGGGGTCTCAACTATGGCTACACCTTC.

V gene TRBV18 combines with J gene TRBJ1-3; TRBD1 is a possible D gene (6 bases). Germline CDR1 and CDR2: KGHSH and LQKENI. The CDR3 sequence is 18 residues long. Trimming stripped 1 base from V and 0 bases from J, with 16 bases between. The CDR3 DNA follows: TGTGCCAGCTCACCACTTCGGGGGCTCGGAAGCTCTGGAAACACCATATATTTT. Protein sequence: CASSPLRGLGSSGNTIYF.

The J gene is TRBJ2-2, the V gene TRBV2, with 8 bases aligning to TRBD2. The V and J ends lost 2 bases and 5 bases, in that order; junction bases with no gene match: 4. The CDR3 runs 15 residues. CDR1 is SNHLY and CDR2 is FYNNEI in the germline V gene. The CDR3 here is CASSELAGGTGELFF. The DNA of the CDR3 is TGTGCCAGCAGTGAATTGGCGGGAGGTACCGGGGAGCTGTTTTTT.

This clone was counted a few times. The chain is built from TRBV15 and TRBJ1-4, with TRBD1 identical over 9 bases. This CDR3 comprises 16 residues. The junction had 16 bases not matched to a gene; V was cut back by 5 bases and J by 12 bases. The V gene's germline CDR1 is LNHNV and CDR2 YYDKDF (reference sequence). The CDR3 is CATSLRGTGPSNELFF. As DNA, the CDR3 is TGTGCCACCAGCCTAAGGGGGACAGGGCCATCCAACGAACTGTTTTTT. The entire variable domain, with the rest obtained from reference TRBV15 and TRBJ1-4, is as follows: DAMVIQNPRYQVTQFGKPVTLSCSQTLNHNVMYWYQQKSSQAPKLLFHYYDKDFNNEADTPDNFQSRRPNTSFCFLDIRSPGLGDTAMYLCATSLRGTGPSNELFFGSGTQLSVL.

The chain combines TRBV7-2 with TRBJ2-3, with D possibly being TRBD2 (6 bases). This CDR3 comprises 13 residues. Germline V lookup: CDR1 SGHTA, CDR2 FQGNSA. V lost 4 bases, J lost 6 bases, and 11 bases lay in between. The CDR3 loop is CASSSPGEDTQYF. For the CDR3, the DNA is TGTGCCAGCAGCTCGCCGGGGGAGGATACGCAGTATTTT.

This clone was recorded only once. The chain combines TRBV9 with TRBJ2-2, with 9 nucleotides matching TRBD2. CDR3 length: 16 residues. The V gene end was trimmed by 0 bases and the J gene end by 6 bases; junction bases not matched to a gene: 6. CDR1 is SGDLS, CDR2 YYNGEE, per germline. The CDR3 loop reads CASSVAGGRAAGELFF. The CDR3 DNA reads TGTGCCAGCAGCGTAGCTGGCGGGAGGGCCGCCGGGGAGCTGTTTTTT.

This chain connects TRBV29-1 to TRBJ1-2, with 10 bases aligning to TRBD1. Germline V gene sequence: CDR1 SQVTM, CDR2 ANQGSEA. CDR3 length equals 17 residues. V lost 3 bases and J lost 0; bases outside the gene matches: 10. For the CDR3, the DNA is TGCAGCGTTGAGGACCGGGACAGGGGATTAGCTAACTATGGCTACACCTTC. Translating it yields CSVEDRDRGLANYGYTF.

The rearrangement uses TRBV7-9 and TRBJ2-7; D perhaps matches TRBD2 (6 bases). The CDR3 length is 14 residues. Germline loops: CDR1 SEHNR, CDR2 FQNEAQ (reference sequence). With 7 bases removed from V and 2 bases from J, the gap between germline ends came to 15 bases. The CDR3 region is CASTPRDFAYEQYF. CDR3 nucleotide sequence: TGTGCCAGCACCCCTCGGGACTTCGCCTACGAGCAGTACTTC.

The CDR3 here is CATSTGQIPEKLFF. In DNA, the CDR3 is TGTGCCACCAGCACGGGACAGATACCCGAAAAACTGTTTTTT. The gene calls are TRBV15 and TRBJ1-4; the match to TRBD1 covers 7 bases. The CDR3 spans 14 residues. Trimming took 4 bases from V and 8 from J; bases not matched to a gene: 7. Germline V CDR1 and CDR2: LNHNV, YYDKDF (reference sequence).

This rearrangement joins TRBV5-4 to TRBJ1-2; D not certain. The CDR3 has 14 amino acids. V lost 3 bases and J 1 base, leaving 10 bases between the germline ends. Germline CDR1 and CDR2: SGHNT and YYREEE (reference sequence). The CDR3 loop reads CASSSPALNYGYTF. Written as DNA, the CDR3 is TGTGCCAGCAGCTCTCCAGCCCTTAACTATGGCTACACCTTC. The variable domain in full, with the rest retrieved from reference TRBV5-4 and TRBJ1-2, is ETGVTQSPTHLIKTRGQQVTLRCSSQSGHNTVSWYQQALGQGPQFIFQYYREEENGRGNFPPRFSGLQFPNYSSELNVNALELDDSALYLCASSSPALNYGYTFGSGTRLTVV.

The count of this clone is one. This rearrangement joins TRBV11-3 to TRBJ2-7, with D uncertain. This CDR3 has 15 amino acids. Germline values: CDR1 SGHNT, CDR2 YENEEA. The ends were cut back, 2 bases at V and 4 bases at J, with 15 bases in the middle. The CDR3, as DNA: TGTGCCAGCAGCTTATCCGAACAGCCAATATACGAGCAGTACTTC. This gives the protein CASSLSEQPIYEQYF.

V usage is TRBV6-5 and J usage is TRBJ2-7, with TRBD2 matching 8 bases. This CDR3 spans 14 amino acids. V dropped 1 base and J dropped 4; count of bases not matched to a gene: 3. CDR1 MNHEY and CDR2 SVGAGI come from the germline V gene. The chain's CDR3 is CASSYLASGYEQYF. In DNA, the CDR3 is TGTGCCAGCAGTTACTTGGCTAGCGGGTACGAGCAGTACTTC.

CDR3 nucleotide sequence: TGCGCCAGCAGCCAAGATCGAAGGGTCACCGGGGAGCTGTTTTTT. Residues: CASSQDRRVTGELFF. This chain joins TRBV4-3 and TRBJ2-2; D remains unclear. Germline V gene data show CDR1 as LGHNA and CDR2 as YSLEER. This CDR3 has 15 amino acids. V was clipped by 0 bases and J by 4 bases, with 9 bases between them.

The chain couples TRBV6-1 to TRBJ2-3; no firm D call. CDR1 and CDR2 from the germline V gene are MNHNS and SASEGT. The CDR3 is 17 residues long. V gave up 2 bases and J gave up 1 base, with 16 bases separating them. The CDR3 is CASSESVGALGTDTQYF. The CDR3, as DNA: TGTGCCAGCAGTGAATCGGTCGGCGCTTTGGGCACAGATACGCAGTATTTT.

The chain links TRBV7-2 to TRBJ2-7, with a possible D match to TRBD1 (7 bases). The V end lost 5 bases, the J end lost 4 bases, and 9 bases lay between the germline ends. The CDR3 runs 12 residues. Germline lookup yields CDR1 SGHTA and CDR2 FQGNSA. As DNA, the CDR3 is TGTGCCAGCAGCCAGGGGGGATACGAGCAGTACTTC. Its protein is CASSQGGYEQYF.

This chain uses TRBV5-5 with TRBJ2-5; the match to TRBD2 covers 13 bases. V was clipped by 2 bases and J by 5 bases; unmatched bases: 9. CDR3 size: 17 residues. Germline CDR1 reads SGHKS; CDR2 reads YYEKEE (reference sequence). The chain's CDR3 is CASSFGLAGVSGETQYF. In DNA, the CDR3 is TGTGCCAGCAGCTTTGGACTAGCGGGAGTCTCGGGGGAGACCCAGTACTTC.

The chain combines TRBV7-1 with TRBJ2-2; D unresolved. TRBV7-1 is assigned to the ORF class and has an uncertain function. Trimming cost V 5 bases and J 4 bases, with 5 bases left between them. The CDR3 has 12 amino acids. The CDR3 spells CASSPSTGELFF. Here the CDR3 DNA reads TGTGCCAGCAGCCCGAGCACCGGGGAGCTGTTTTTT.

The chain uses TRBV5-4 and TRBJ2-1; D is unresolved. The CDR3 extends over 16 amino acids. Germline V gives CDR1 SGHNT, CDR2 YYREEE (reference sequence). V was cut by 0 bases and J by 6 bases, with 16 bases left in between. CDR3 sequence reads: CASSLGQVEQSNEQFF. The DNA of the CDR3 is TGTGCCAGCAGCTTGGGTCAGGTTGAACAGTCCAATGAGCAGTTCTTC.

The table lists this clone with a few counts. The chain uses TRBV2 and TRBJ1-1; tentative D call: TRBD1 (5 bases). Germline loops: CDR1 SNHLY, CDR2 FYNNEI. V shed 1 base and J shed 11 bases, with 14 bases lying between them. CDR3 length equals 13 residues. DNA for the CDR3: TGTGCCAGCAGTGAAGAGGGGCCCCTTAGGGCTTTCTTT. Its translation: CASSEEGPLRAFF.

The chain carries TRBV6-6 and TRBJ2-7; TRBD1 matches at 8 bases. The length of the CDR3 is 14 residues. Trimming took 2 bases from V and 4 from J; bases not matched to a gene: 4. The germline V gene has CDR1 MNHNY and CDR2 SVGAGI (reference sequence). The CDR3 DNA reads TGTGCCAGCAGTTACGGGACAGGACGGTACGAGCAGTACTTC. The encoded protein is CASSYGTGRYEQYF.

CDR3 sequence (DNA): TGTGCCAGCAGCGTAGGCCTCGGCATTCAGTACTTC. This codes for CASSVGLGIQYF. The rearrangement uses TRBV9 and TRBJ2-4; D is undetermined. The CDR3 has 12 amino acids. Germline loops: CDR1 SGDLS, CDR2 YYNGEE. Trimming stripped 0 bases from V and 9 bases from J, with 7 bases between.

V gene TRBV5-1 combines with J gene TRBJ1-3; D may be TRBD1 (5 bases). The germline V and J ends were trimmed by 4 bases and 1 base, with 15 bases remaining between them. This CDR3 comprises 16 residues. Germline V gene sequence: CDR1 SGHRS, CDR2 YFSETQ. CDR3 sequence: CASSEGRQRSGNTIYF. The CDR3 region has the DNA TGCGCCAGCAGCGAGGGGAGGCAGCGATCTGGAAACACCATATATTTT.

This clone has a handful of counts. V is TRBV9 and J is TRBJ1-2, with D uncertain. The CDR3 length is 12 residues. V dropped 0 bases and J dropped 10 bases, with 10 bases sitting between them. From germline, CDR1 is SGDLS and CDR2 YYNGEE. In nucleotides, the CDR3 is TGTGCCAGCAGCGTAGACGGCAAACCCTACACCTTC. It translates to CASSVDGKPYTF.